This TCR beta chain was recovered during a study of cytomegalovirus exposure and HLA in healthy donors. Overall study results and limits: Most TCR sequences showed up rarely, but some public TCRs showed up in many donors. The study listed about 150 cytomegalovirus-associated TCR beta chains. Subsequent analysis revealed that first-cohort TCR clusters tended to co-occur in the 120 or so validation repertoires.

On this clone: Its antigen is not known.

V lost 2 bases, J lost 8 bases, and 15 bases lay in between. Germline V gene sequence: CDR1 SQVTM, CDR2 ANQGSEA. CDR3 length equals 13 residues. Clones were read by immunoSEQ multiplex PCR, and TCRdb kept only the in-frame ones, dropping some. Of some 150,000 clones detected, just over 90% appear once; the ten largest clones hold 0.55% to 0.8%. Separation from the roughly 700-subject first cohort characterized the approximately 120-subject validation cohort, to which the donors belonged. Material for sequencing was PBMCs. The gene calls are TRBV29-1 and TRBJ1-2; D may be TRBD1 (5 bases). The receptor was isolated from a man aged 18-30 years in good health and CMV-seronegative. In DNA form, the CDR3 reads TGCAGCGTTGAACCTCTGGGGGGGAACGGCTACACCTTC. Its protein is CSVEPLGGNGYTF.